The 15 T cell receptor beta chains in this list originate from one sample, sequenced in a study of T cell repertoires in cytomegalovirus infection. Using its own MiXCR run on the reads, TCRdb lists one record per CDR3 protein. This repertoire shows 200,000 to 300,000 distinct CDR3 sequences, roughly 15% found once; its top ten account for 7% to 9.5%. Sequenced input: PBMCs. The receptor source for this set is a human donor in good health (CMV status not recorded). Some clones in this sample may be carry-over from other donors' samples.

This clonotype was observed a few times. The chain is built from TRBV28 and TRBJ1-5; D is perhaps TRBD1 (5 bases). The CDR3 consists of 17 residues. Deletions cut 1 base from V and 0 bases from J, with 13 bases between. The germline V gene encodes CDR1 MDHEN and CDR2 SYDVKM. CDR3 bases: TGTGCCAGCAGTTTATTGTCAGGGCGGTATAGCAATCAGCCCCAGCATTTT. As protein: CASSLLSGRYSNQPQHF.

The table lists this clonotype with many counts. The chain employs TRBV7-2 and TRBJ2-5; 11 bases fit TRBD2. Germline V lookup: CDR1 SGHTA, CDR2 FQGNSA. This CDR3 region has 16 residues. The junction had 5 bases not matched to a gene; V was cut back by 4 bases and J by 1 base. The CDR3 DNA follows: TGTGCCAGCAGCTCATCTAGCGGGGGGCTCCAAGAGACCCAGTACTTC. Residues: CASSSSSGGLQETQYF. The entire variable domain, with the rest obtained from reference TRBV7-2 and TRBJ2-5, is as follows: GAGVSQSPSNKVTEKGKDVELRCDPISGHTALYWYRQSLGQGLEFLIYFQGNSAPDKSGLPSDRFSAERTGGSVSTLTIQRTQQEDSAVYLCASSSSSGGLQETQYFGPGTRLLVL.

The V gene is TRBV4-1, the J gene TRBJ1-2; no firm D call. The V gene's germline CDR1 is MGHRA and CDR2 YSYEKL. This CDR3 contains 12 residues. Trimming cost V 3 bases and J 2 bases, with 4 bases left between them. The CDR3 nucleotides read TGCGCCAGCAGCCATGGGAACTATGGCTACACCTTC. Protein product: CASSHGNYGYTF.

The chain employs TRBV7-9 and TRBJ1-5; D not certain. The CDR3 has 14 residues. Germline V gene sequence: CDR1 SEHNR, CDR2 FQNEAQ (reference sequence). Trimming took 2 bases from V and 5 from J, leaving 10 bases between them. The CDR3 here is CASSLIGEYQPQHF. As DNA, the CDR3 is TGTGCCAGCAGCTTAATCGGGGAGTATCAGCCCCAGCATTTT.

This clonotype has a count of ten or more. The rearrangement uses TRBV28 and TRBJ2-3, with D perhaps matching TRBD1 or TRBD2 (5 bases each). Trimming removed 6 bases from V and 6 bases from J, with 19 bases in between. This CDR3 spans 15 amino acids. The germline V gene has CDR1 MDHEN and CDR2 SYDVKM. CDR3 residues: CASSPAGTPTDTQYF. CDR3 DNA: TGTGCCAGCAGCCCCGCCGGGACCCCCACGGATACGCAGTATTTT.

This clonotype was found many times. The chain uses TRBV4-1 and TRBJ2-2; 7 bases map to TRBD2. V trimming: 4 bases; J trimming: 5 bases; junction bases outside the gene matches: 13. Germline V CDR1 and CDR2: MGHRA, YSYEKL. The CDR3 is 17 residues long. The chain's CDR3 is CASSPNRGRALTGELFF. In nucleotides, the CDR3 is TGCGCCAGCAGCCCAAATCGAGGGAGGGCCTTAACCGGGGAGCTGTTTTTT.

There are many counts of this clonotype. The DNA for the CDR3 is TGTGCCAGCAGCTTGTCGGCCCCAGGAAACACCATATATTTT. Its protein is CASSLSAPGNTIYF. The rearrangement joins TRBV5-6 to TRBJ1-3; no firm D call. V was pared by 1 base and J by 4 bases, with 9 bases between. The CDR3 length is 14 residues. Looked up from germline, CDR1 is SGHDT and CDR2 is YYEEEE.

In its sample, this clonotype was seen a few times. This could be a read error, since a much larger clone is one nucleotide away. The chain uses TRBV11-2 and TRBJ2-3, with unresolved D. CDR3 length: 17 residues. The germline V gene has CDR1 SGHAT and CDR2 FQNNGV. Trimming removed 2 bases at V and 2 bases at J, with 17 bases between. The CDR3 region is CASSLMGGPPNTDTQYF. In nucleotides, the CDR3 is TGTGCCAGCAGCTTAATGGGTGGGCCCCCCAACACAGATACGCAGTATTTT.

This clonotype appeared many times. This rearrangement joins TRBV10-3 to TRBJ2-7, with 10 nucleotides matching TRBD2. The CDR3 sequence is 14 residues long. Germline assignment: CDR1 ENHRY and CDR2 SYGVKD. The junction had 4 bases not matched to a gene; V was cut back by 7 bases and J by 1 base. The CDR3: CAIKIAGGSYEQYF. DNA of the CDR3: TGTGCCATCAAGATAGCGGGAGGTTCCTACGAGCAGTACTTC.

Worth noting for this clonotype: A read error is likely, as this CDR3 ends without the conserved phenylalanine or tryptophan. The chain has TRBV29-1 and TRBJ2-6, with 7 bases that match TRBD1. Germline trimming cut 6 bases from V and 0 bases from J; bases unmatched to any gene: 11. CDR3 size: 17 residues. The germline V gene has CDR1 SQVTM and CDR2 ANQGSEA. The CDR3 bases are TGCAGCGTGGGGTTTGGACAGGTAGTCTCTGGGGCCAACGTCCTGACTTCC. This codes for CSVGFGQVVSGANVLTS.

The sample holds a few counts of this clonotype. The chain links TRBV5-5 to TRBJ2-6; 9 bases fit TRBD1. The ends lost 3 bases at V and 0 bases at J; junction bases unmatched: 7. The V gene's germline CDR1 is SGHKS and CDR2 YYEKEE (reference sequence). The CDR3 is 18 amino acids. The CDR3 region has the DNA TGTGCCAGCAGCTATACAGGGGGCCGAAGCTCTGGGGCCAACGTCCTGACTTTC. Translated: CASSYTGGRSSGANVLTF.

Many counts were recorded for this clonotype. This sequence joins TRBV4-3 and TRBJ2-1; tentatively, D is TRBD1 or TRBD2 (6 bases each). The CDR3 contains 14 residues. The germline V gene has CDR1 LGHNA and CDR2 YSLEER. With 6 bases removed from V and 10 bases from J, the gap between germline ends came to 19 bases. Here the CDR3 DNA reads TGCGCCAGCAGTTCCTCACGGGGGCGTAGCGAGCAGTTCTTC. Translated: CASSSSRGRSEQFF.

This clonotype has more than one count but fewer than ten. The CDR3 coding sequence is TGTGCCAGCACCCACACAGACTCTTTGAACACTGAAGCTTTCTTT. This codes for CASTHTDSLNTEAFF. V gene TRBV5-6 combines with J gene TRBJ1-1; D gene unclear. Germline values: CDR1 SGHDT, CDR2 YYEEEE. Trimming stripped 6 bases from V and 0 bases from J, with 15 bases between. This CDR3 has 15 residues.

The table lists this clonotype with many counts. The chain's CDR3 is CASQISGNQPQHF. Here the CDR3 DNA reads TGTGCCAGTCAGATTTCGGGCAATCAGCCCCAGCATTTT. The chain carries TRBV6-1 and TRBJ1-5; D gene unclear. Trimming cost V 9 bases and J 2 bases, with 11 bases left between them. The CDR3 runs to 13 residues. The germline gives CDR1 MNHNS, CDR2 SASEGT.

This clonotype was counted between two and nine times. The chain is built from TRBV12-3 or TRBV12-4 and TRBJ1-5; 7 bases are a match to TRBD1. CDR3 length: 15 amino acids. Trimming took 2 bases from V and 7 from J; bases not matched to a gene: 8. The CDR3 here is CASSLTTGVGQPQHF. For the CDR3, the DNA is TGTGCCAGCAGTTTAACCACAGGGGTCGGGCAGCCCCAGCATTTT.